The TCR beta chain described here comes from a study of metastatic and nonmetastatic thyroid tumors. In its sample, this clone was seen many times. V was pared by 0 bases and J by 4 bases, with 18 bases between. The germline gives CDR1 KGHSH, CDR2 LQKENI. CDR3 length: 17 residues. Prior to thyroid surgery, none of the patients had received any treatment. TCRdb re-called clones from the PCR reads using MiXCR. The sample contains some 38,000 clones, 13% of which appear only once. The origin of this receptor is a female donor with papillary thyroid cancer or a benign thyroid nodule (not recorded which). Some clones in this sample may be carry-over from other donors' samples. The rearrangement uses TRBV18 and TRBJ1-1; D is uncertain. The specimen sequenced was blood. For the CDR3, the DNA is TGTGCCAGCTCACCACCGGAACGAGGTGTGGGCGGCACTGAAGCTTTCTTT. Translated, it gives CASSPPERGVGGTEAFF.